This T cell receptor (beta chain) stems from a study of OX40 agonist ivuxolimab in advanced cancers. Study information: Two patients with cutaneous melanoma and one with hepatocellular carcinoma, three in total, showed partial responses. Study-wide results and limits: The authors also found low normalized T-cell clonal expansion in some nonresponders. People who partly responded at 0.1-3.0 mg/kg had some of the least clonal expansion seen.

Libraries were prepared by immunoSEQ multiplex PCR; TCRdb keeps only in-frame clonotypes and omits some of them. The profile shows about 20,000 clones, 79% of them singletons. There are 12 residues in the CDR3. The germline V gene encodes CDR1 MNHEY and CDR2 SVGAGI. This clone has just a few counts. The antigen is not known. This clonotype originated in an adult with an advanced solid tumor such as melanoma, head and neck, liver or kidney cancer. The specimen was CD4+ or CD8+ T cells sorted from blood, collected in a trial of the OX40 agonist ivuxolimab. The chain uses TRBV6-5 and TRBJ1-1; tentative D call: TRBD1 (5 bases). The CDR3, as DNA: TGTGCTTCGGGGGGGTCGAACACTGAAGCTTTCTTT. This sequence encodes CASGGSNTEAFF.